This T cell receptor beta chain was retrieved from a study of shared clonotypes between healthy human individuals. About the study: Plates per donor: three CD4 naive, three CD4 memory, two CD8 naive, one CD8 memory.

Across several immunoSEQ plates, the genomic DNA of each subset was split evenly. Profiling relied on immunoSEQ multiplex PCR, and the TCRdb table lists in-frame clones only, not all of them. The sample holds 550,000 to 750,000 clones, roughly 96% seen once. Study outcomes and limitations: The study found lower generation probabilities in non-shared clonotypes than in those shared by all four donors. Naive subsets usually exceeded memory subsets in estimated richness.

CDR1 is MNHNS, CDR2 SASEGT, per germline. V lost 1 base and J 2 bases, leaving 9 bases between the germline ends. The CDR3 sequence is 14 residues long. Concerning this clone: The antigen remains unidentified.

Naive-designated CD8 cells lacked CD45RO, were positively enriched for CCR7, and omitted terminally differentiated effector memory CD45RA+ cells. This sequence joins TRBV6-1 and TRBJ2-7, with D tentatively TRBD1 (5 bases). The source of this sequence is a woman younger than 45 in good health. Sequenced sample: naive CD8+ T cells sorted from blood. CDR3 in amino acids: CASSEGGSPYEQYF. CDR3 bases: TGTGCCAGCAGTGAAGGGGGCTCCCCCTACGAGCAGTACTTC.